This T cell receptor beta chain was sequenced during a study of T cell responses to AZD1222 COVID-19 vaccine. Study conclusions and caveats: Regions left unmutated in variants are reportedly the target of nearly half of spike-specific TCRs.

Trimming left V 4 bases short and J 9 bases short, with 19 bases between. From germline, CDR1 is SGHDN and CDR2 FVKESK. The length of the CDR3 is 16 residues. A remark on this clone: The antigen is not known.

The table came from immunoSEQ multiplex PCR; TCRdb's copy has only in-frame clones and leaves some out. The data contain approximately 140,000 clones, about 91% of them seen just once; the ten biggest clones take up about 1.3%. The sample in question was peripheral blood, obtained on day 0 of AZD1222 vaccination. The chain has TRBV14 and TRBJ1-6; maybe TRBD1 (5 bases). This TCR derives from an adult in good health. The CDR3 loop is CASSPRLLRVGSPLHF. The CDR3 DNA follows: TGTGCCAGCAGCCCGCGCCTTCTCAGGGTGGGTTCACCCCTCCACTTT.